This T cell receptor (beta chain) was documented in a study of circulating and synovial CD4+ cells in juvenile arthritis. The CDR3 is made up of 14 amino acids. From germline, CDR1 is SGHTA and CDR2 FQGNSA. Trimming took off 1 base at V and 2 bases at J, with 7 bases between the two ends. The data were produced by immunoSEQ multiplex PCR, yet TCRdb's version contains in-frame clones alone and is incomplete. Of over 30,000 clones listed, approximately 94% are singletons. This clone has just one count. Its antigen is unknown. Broader study findings: CPL and bulk CD4 samples differed at least tenfold in T cell genomes. Traditional Vbeta family usage analysis missed the pathogenic-like versus bulk difference. These repertoires were less diverse than bulk blood CD4 repertoires. Measured synovium overlap likely understates the true shared repertoire.

The TCR was taken from a human donor with juvenile idiopathic arthritis. Input material: CD4+ T cells from blood. The genes are TRBV7-2 and TRBJ2-3; D remains ambiguous. CDR3 in amino acids: CASSLVMYTDTQYF. In nucleotides, the CDR3 is TGTGCCAGCAGCTTAGTAATGTACACAGATACGCAGTATTTT.